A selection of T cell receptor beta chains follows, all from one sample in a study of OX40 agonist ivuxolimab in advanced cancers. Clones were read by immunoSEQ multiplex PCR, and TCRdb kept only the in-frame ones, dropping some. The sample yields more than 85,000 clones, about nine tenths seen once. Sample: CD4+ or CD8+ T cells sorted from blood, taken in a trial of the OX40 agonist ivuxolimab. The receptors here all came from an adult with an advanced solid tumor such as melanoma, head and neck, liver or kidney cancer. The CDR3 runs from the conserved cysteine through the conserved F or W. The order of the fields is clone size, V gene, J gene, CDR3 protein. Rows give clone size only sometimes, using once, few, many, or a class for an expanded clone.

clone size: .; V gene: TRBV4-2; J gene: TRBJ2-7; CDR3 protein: CASSPPQGRISYEQYF
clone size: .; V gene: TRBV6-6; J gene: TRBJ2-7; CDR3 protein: CASSGGTKAYEQYF
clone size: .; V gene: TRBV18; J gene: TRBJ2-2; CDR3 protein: CASSPLFGDRGNTGELFF
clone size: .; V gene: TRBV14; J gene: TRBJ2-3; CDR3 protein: CASSQEGKREVGDTQYF
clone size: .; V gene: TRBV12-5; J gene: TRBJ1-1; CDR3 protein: CASGLVLTGRNTEAFF
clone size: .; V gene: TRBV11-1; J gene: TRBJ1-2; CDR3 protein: CASSPRALANYGYTF
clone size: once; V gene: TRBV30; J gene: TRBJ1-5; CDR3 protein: CAWSPTSNQPQHF
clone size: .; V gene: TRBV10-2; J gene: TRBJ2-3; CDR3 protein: CASSDARDTDTQYF
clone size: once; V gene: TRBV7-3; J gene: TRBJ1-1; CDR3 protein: CASSQTTGVGTEAFF
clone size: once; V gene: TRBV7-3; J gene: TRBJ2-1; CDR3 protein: CASSPLTSGPYNEQFF
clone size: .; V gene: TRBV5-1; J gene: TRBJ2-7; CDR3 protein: CASSINSGQLYFQEQYF
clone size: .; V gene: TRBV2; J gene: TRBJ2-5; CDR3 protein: CASSEALRGTSKETQYF
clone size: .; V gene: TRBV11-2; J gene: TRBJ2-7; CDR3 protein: CASSLPTGTLSYEQYF
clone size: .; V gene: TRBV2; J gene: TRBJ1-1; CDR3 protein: CATKGQGASTEAFF
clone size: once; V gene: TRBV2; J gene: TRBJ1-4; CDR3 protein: CASSFSSSNEKLFF
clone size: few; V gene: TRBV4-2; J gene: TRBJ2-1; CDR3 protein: CASSQNGQEVDEQFF
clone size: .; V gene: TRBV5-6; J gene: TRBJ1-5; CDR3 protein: CASSLGGSAQPQHF
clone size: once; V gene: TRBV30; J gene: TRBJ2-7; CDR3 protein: CAWSPRFDEQYF
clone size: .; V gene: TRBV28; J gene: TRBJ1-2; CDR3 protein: CASSPGRIYGYTF
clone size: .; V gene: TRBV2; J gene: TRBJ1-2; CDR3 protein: CASSEAIGAEGYTF
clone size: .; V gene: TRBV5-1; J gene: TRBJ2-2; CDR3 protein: CASSLPTGGADTGELFF
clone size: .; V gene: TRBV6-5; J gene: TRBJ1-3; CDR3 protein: CASRFRGGSGNTIYF
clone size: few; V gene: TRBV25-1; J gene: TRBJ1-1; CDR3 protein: CASSGRQGVTEAFF
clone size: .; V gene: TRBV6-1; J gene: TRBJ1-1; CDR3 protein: CASSEIGRATEAFF
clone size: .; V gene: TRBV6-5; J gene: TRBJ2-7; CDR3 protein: CASTEESLPYEQYF
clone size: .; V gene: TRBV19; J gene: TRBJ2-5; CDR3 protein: CASSTGLAGGETQYF
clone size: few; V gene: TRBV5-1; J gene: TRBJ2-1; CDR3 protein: CASSGGTSFNEQFF
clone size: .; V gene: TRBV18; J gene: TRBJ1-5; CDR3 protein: CASSPGRGSNQPQHF
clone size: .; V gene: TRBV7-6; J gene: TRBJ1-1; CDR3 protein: CASSLHGRGHTEAFF
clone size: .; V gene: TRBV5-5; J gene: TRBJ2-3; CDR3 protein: CASSPAGGAGTDTQYF
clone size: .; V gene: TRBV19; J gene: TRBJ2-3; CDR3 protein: CASSTRQGNPTDTQYF
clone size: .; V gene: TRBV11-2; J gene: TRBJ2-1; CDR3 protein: CASSFLNEQFF
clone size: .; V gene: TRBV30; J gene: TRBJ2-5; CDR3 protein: CAWSGGETQYF
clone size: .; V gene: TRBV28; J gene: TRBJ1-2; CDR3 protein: CATGVSNYGYTF
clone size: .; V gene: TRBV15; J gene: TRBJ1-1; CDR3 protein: CATSSGQVNLNTEVFF
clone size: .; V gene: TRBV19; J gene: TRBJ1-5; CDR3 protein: CASSIKGARQPQHF
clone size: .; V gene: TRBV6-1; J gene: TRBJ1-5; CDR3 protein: CASSGQGGLFNQPQHF
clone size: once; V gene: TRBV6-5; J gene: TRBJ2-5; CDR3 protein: CASGKEVLAKETQYF
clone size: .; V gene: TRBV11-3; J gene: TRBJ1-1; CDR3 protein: CASSLGEVPTEAFF
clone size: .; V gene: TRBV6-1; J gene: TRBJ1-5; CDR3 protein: CASTVGQVSNQPQHF
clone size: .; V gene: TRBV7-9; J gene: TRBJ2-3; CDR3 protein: CASSLGQGPDTQYF
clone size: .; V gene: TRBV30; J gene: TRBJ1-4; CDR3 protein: CAWSVRRNEKLFF
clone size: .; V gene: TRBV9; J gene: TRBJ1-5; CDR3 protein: CASSVEGGGQPQHF
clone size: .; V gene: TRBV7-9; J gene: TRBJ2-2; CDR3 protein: CASSPNTGELFF
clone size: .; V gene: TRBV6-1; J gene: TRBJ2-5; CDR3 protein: CASTRPGTQGETQYF
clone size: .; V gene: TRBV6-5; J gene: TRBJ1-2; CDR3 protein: CATRRGQEAGYTF
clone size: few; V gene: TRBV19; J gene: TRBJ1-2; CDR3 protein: CASNTGTGGVPHGYTF
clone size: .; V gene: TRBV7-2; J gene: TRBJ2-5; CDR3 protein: CASSSPRTSGRETQYF
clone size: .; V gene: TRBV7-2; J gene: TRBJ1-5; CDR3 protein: CASSLTGTSNQPQHF